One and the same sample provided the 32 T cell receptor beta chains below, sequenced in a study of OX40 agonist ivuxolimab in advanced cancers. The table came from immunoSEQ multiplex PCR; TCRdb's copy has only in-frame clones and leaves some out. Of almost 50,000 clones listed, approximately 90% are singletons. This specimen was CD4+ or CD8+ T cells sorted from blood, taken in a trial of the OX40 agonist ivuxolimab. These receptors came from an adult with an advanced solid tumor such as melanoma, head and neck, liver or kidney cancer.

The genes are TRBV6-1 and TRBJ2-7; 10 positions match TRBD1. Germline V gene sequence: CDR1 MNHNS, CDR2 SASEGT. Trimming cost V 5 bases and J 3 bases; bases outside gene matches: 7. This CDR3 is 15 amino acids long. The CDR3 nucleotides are TGTGCCAGCAGTCTTCGGACAGGGGGGTACTACGAGCAGTACTTC. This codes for CASSLRTGGYYEQYF.

The CDR3 DNA sequence: TGTGCCAGCAGCGGGACAGGCGAAAGGTACGAGCAGTACTTC. This encodes CASSGTGERYEQYF. V gene TRBV2 combines with J gene TRBJ2-7; 8 positions agree with TRBD1. The V and J ends lost 6 bases and 4 bases, in that order; junction bases with no gene match: 8. There are 14 residues in the CDR3. Germline V lookup: CDR1 SNHLY, CDR2 FYNNEI.

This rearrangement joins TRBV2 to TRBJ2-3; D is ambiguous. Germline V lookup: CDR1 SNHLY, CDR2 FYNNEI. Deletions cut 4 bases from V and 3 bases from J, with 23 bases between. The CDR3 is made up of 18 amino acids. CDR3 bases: TGTGCCAGCAGTGGTAGGCCTACTAATCCCGCTTTGACAGATACGCAGTATTTT. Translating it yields CASSGRPTNPALTDTQYF.

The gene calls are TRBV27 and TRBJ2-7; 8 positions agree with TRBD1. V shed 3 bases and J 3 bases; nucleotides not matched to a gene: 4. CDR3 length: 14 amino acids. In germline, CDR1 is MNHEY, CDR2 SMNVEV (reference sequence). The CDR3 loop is CASSLLDRDYEQYF. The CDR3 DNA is TGTGCCAGCAGTTTGTTGGACAGGGACTACGAGCAGTACTTC.

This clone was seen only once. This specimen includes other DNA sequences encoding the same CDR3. CDR3 in amino acids: CASSQGAGAGGYTF. The CDR3, as DNA: TGCGCCAGCAGCCAAGGGGCGGGGGCGGGGGGCTACACCTTC. V and J are TRBV4-1 and TRBJ1-2, with a tentative D call TRBD1 (6 bases). Germline CDR1 and CDR2: MGHRA and YSYEKL. This CDR3 contains 14 residues. V lost 1 base to trimming and J lost 8 bases, with 14 bases between them.

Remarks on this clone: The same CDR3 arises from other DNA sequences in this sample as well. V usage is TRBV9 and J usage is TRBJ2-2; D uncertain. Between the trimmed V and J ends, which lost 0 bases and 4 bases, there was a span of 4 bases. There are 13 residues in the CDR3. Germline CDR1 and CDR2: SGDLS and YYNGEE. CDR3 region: CASSVVGTGELFF. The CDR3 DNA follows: TGTGCCAGCAGCGTAGTCGGCACCGGGGAGCTGTTTTTT.

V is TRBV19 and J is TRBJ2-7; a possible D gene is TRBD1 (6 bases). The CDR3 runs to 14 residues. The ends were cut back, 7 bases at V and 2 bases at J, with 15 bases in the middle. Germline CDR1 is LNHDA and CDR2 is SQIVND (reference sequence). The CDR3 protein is CASTDSYGPYEQYF. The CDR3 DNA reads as TGTGCCAGTACGGACAGTTATGGCCCCTACGAGCAGTACTTC.

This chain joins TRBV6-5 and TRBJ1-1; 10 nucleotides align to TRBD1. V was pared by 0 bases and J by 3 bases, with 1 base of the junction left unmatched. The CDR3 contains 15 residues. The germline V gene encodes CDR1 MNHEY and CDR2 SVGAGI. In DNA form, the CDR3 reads TGTGCCAGCAGTTACTCGACAGGGGGCTACACTGAAGCTTTCTTT. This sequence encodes CASSYSTGGYTEAFF.

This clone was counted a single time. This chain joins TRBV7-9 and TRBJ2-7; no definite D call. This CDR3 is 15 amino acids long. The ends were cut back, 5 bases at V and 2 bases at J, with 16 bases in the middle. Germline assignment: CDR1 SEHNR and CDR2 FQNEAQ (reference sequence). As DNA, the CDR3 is TGTGCCAGCAGCCGTGATACCCGGGCCCCCTACGAGCAGTACTTC. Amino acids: CASSRDTRAPYEQYF.

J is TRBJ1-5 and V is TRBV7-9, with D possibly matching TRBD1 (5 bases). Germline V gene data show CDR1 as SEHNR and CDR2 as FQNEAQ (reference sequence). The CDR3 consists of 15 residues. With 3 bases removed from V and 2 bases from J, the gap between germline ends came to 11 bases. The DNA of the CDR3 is TGTGCCAGCAGCTTTTCGGGAGGGGGCAATCAGCCCCAGCATTTT. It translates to CASSFSGGGNQPQHF.

This CDR3 is CASTGAGDTQYF. The DNA of the CDR3 is TGTGCCAGCACTGGGGCGGGAGATACGCAGTATTTT. The chain employs TRBV2 and TRBJ2-3; D may be TRBD1 or TRBD2 (5 bases each). The CDR3 consists of 12 residues. Germline V CDR1 and CDR2: SNHLY, FYNNEI. V gave up 7 bases and J gave up 5 bases, with 10 bases separating them.

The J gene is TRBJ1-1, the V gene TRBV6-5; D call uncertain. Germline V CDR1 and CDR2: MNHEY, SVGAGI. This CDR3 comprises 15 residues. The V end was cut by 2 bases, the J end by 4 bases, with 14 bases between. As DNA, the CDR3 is TGTGCCAGCAGTTACGGCGGGAGGAGGAGCACTGAAGCTTTCTTT. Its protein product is CASSYGGRRSTEAFF.

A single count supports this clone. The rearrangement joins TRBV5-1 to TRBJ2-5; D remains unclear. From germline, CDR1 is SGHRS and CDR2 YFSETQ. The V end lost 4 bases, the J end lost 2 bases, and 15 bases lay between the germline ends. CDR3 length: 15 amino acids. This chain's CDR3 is CASSLTPLGQETQYF. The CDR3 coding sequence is TGCGCCAGCAGCCTCACCCCTTTAGGTCAAGAGACCCAGTACTTC.

The CDR3 is CASSFLQGALLDTQYF. The DNA for the CDR3 is TGTGCCAGCAGCTTTTTACAGGGGGCCTTATTAGATACGCAGTATTTT. The chain carries TRBV11-2 and TRBJ2-3; 9 bases map to TRBD1. Germline CDR1 SGHAT, CDR2 FQNNGV. The CDR3 runs to 16 residues. J was trimmed by 5 bases and V by 3 bases; bases with no gene match: 9.

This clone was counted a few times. CDR3 sequence: CASSLLPDTDTQYF. In DNA form, the CDR3 reads TGTGCCAGCAGCTTATTGCCAGACACAGATACGCAGTATTTT. V gene TRBV11-3 combines with J gene TRBJ2-3; D not certain. This CDR3 spans 14 amino acids. The germline V gene has CDR1 SGHNT and CDR2 YENEEA. V was trimmed by 2 bases and J by 2 bases, leaving 8 bases between them.

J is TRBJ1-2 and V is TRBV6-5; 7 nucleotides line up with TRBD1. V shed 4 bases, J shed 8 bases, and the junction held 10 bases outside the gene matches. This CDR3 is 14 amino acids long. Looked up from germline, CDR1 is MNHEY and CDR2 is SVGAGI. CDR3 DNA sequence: TGTGCCAGCAGTTTTGACAGGGAATCATCCGGCTACACCTTC. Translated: CASSFDRESSGYTF.

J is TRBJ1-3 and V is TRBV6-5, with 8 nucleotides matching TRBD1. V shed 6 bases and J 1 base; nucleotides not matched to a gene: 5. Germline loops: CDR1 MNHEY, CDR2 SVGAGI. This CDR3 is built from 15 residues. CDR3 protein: CASSLTGGSGNTIYF. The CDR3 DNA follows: TGTGCCAGCAGCCTAACAGGGGGTTCTGGAAACACCATATATTTT.

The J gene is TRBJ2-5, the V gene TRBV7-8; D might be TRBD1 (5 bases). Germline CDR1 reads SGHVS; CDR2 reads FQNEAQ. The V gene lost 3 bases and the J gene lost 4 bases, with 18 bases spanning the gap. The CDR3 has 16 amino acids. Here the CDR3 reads CASSFFKTEARETQYF. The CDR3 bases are TGTGCCAGCAGCTTCTTCAAGACAGAAGCTAGAGAGACCCAGTACTTC.

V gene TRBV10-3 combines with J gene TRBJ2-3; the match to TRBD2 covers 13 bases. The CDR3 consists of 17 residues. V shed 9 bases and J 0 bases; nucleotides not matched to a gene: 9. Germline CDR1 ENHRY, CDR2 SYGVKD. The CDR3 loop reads CAITGTSGVLSTDTQYF. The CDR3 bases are TGTGCCATAACCGGGACTAGCGGGGTGCTCAGCACAGATACGCAGTATTTT.

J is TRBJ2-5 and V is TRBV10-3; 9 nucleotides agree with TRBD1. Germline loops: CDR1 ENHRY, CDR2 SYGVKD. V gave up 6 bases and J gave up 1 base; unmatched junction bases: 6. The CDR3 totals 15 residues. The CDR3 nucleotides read TGTGCCATCAGCCAACAGGGGGCCAGCCAAGAGACCCAGTACTTC. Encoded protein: CAISQQGASQETQYF.

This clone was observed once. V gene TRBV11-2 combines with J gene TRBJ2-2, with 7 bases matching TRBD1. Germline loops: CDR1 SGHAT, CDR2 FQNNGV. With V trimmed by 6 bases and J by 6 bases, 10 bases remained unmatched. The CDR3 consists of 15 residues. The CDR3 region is CASRQIRTGPGELFF. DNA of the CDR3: TGTGCCAGCAGACAAATCAGGACAGGCCCCGGGGAGCTGTTTTTT. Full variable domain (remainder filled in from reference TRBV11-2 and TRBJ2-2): EAGVAQSPRYKIIEKRQSVAFWCNPISGHATLYWYQQILGQGPKLLIQFQNNGVVDDSQLPKDRFSAERLKGVDSTLKIQPAKLEDSAVYLCASRQIRTGPGELFFGEGSRLTVL.

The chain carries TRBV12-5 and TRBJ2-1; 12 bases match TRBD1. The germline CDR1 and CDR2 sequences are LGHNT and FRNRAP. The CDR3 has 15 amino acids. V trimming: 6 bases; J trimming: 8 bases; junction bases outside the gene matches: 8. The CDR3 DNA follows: TGTGCTAGTGGGCTCCGGGACAGGGGGCCTCATGAGCAGTTCTTC. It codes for CASGLRDRGPHEQFF.

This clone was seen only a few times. The CDR3 spells CASSAREEQFF. The CDR3 bases are TGTGCCAGCAGCGCCCGGGAAGAGCAGTTCTTC. V is TRBV7-9 and J is TRBJ2-1; D may be TRBD2 (5 bases). The germline V gene encodes CDR1 SEHNR and CDR2 FQNEAQ (reference sequence). This CDR3 region has 11 residues. The germline V and J ends were trimmed by 5 bases and 10 bases, with 9 bases remaining between them.

The CDR3 nucleotides are TGTGCCAGCAGCTTAGGGACTAGCAGAGCCAATGAGCAGTTCTTC. It codes for CASSLGTSRANEQFF. The chain carries TRBV7-9 and TRBJ2-1; 8 positions match TRBD2. This CDR3 region has 15 residues. Per the germline V gene, CDR1 is SEHNR and CDR2 is FQNEAQ (reference sequence). V lost 1 base and J lost 6; bases outside the gene matches: 5.

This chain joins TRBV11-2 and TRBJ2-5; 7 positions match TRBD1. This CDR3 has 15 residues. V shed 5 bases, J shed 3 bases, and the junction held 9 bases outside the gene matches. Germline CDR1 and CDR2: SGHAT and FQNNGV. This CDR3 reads CASSPLYQGEETQYF. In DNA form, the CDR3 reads TGTGCCAGCAGCCCCCTTTACCAGGGGGAAGAGACCCAGTACTTC.

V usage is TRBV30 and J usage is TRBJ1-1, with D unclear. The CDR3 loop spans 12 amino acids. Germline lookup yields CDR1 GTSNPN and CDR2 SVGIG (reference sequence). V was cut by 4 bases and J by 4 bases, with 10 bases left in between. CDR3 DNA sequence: TGTGCCTGGACCTCCTTCCCCACTGAAGCTTTCTTT. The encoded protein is CAWTSFPTEAFF. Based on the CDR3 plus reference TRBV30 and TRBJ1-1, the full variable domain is SQTIHQWPATLVQPVGSPLSLECTVEGTSNPNLYWYRQAAGRGLQLLFYSVGIGQISSEVPQNLSASRPQDRQFILSSKKLLLSDSGFYLCAWTSFPTEAFFGQGTRLTVV.

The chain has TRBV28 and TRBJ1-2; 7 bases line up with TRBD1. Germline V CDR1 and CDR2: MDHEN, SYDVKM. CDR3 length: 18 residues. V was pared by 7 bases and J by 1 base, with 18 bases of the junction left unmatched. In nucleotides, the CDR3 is TGTGCCAGCATTCCCCCCGCCGTCCAGGGGGAGGGTAACTATGGCTACACCTTC. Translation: CASIPPAVQGEGNYGYTF.

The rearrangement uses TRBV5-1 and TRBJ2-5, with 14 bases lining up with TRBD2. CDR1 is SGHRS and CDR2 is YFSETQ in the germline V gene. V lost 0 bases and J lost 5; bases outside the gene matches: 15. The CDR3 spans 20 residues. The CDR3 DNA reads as TGCGCCAGCAGCTTGGTGGCCGGACTAGCGGGAGGCCCTAGGGGGGAGACCCAGTACTTC. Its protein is CASSLVAGLAGGPRGETQYF.

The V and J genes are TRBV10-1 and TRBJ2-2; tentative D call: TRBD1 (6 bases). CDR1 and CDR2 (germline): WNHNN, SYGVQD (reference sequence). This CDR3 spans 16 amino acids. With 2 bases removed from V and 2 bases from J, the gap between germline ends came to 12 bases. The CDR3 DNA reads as TGCGCCAGCAGTGAGCCAGGGGCCCTAAACACCGGGGAGCTGTTTTTT. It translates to CASSEPGALNTGELFF.

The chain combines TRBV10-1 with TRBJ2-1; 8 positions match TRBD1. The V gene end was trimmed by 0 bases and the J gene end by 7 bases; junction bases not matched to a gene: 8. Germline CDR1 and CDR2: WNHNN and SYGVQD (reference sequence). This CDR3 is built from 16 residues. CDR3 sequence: CASSESFQGAVNEQFF. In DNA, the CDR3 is TGCGCCAGCAGTGAGTCTTTTCAGGGGGCCGTAAATGAGCAGTTCTTC.

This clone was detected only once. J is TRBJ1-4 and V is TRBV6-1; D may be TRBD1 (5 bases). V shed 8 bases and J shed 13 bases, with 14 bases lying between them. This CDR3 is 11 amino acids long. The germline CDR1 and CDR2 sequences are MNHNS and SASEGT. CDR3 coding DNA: TGTGCCAGCGGGGACCTGGGGAGACTGTTTTTT. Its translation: CASGDLGRLFF.

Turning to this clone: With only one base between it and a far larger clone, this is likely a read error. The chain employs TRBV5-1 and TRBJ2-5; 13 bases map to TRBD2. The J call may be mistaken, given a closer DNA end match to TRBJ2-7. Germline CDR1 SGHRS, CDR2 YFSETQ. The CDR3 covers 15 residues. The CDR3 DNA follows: TGCGCCAGCAGCGAAACTAGCGGGGGGGGCTACGAGCAGTACTTC. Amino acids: CASSETSGGGYEQYF.